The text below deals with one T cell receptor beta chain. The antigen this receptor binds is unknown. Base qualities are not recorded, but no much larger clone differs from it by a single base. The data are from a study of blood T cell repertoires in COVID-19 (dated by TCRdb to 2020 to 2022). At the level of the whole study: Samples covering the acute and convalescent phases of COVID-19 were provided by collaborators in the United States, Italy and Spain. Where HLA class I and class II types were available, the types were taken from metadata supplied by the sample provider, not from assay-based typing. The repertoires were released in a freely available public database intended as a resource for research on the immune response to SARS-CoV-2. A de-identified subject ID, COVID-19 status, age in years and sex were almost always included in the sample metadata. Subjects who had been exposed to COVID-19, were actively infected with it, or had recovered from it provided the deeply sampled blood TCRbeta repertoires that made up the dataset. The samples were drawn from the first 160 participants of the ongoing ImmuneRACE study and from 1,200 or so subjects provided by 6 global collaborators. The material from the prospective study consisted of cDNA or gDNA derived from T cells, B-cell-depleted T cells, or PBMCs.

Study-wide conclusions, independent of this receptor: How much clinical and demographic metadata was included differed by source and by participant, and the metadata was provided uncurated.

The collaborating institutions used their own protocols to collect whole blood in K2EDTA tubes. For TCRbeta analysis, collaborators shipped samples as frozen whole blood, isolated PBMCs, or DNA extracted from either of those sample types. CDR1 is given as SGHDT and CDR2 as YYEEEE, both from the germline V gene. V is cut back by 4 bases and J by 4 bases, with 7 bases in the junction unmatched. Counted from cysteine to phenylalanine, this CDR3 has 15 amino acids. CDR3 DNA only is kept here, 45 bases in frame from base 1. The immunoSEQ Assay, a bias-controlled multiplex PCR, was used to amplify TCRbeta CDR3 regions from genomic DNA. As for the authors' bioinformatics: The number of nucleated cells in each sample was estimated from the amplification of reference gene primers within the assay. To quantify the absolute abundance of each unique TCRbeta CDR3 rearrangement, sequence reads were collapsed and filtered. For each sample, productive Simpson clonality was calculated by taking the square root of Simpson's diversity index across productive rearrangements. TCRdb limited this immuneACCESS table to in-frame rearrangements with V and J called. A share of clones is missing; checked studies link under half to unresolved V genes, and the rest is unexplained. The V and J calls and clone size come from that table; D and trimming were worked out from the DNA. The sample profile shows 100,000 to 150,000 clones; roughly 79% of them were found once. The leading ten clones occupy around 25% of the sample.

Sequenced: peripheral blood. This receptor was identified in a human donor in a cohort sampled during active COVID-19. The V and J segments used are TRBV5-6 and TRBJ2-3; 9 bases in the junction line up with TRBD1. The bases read TGTGCCAGCAGCATCGGACAGGGGAACGCAGATACGCAGTATTTT. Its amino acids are CASSIGQGNADTQYF. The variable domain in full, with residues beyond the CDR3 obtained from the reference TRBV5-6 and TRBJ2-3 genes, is DAGVTQSPTHLIKTRGQQVTLRCSPKSGHDTVSWYQQALGQGPQFIFQYYEEEERQRGNFPDRFSGHQFPNYSSELNVNALLLGDSALYLCASSIGQGNADTQYFGPGTRLTVL.